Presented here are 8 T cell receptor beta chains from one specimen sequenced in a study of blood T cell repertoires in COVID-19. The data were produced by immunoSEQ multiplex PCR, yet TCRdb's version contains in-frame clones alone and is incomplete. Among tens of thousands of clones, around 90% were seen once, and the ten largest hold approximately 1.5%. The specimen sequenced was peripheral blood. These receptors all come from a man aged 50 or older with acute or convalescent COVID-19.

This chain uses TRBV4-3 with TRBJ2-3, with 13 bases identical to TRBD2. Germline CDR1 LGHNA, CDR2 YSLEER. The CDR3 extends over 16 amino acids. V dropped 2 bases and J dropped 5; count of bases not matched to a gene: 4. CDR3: CASSQQLAGGQDTQYF. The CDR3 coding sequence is TGCGCCAGCAGCCAACAACTAGCGGGGGGGCAAGATACGCAGTATTTT.

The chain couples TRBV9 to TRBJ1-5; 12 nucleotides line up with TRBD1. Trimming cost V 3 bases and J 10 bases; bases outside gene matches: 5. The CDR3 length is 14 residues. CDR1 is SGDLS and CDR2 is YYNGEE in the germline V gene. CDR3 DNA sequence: TGTGCCAGCAGCGGGGGACAGGGGGCGACTCCCCAGCATTTT. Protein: CASSGGQGATPQHF.

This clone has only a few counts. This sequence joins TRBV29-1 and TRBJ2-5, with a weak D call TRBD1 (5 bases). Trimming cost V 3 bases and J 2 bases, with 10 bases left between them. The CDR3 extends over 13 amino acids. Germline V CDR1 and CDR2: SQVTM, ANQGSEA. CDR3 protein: CSVESTGQETQYF. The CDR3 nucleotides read TGCAGCGTTGAGTCTACAGGACAAGAGACCCAGTACTTC.

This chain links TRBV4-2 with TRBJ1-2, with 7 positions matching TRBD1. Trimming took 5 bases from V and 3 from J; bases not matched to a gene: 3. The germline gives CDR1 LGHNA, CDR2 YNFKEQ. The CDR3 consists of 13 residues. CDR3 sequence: CASSKGTDYGYTF. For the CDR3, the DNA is TGTGCCAGCAGCAAGGGGACAGACTATGGCTACACCTTC.

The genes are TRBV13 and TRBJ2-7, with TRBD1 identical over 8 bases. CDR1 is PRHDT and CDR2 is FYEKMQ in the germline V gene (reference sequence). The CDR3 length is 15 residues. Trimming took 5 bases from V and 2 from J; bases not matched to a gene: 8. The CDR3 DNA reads TGTGCCAGCAGCGCAACCGGGACAGGCCCCTACGAGCAGTACTTC. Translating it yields CASSATGTGPYEQYF.

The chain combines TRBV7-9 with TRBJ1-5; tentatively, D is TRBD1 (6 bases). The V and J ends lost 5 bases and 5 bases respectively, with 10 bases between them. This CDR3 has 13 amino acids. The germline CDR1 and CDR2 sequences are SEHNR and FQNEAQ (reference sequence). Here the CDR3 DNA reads TGTGCCAGCAGCCAACAGGGTCATCAGCCCCAGCATTTT. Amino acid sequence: CASSQQGHQPQHF.

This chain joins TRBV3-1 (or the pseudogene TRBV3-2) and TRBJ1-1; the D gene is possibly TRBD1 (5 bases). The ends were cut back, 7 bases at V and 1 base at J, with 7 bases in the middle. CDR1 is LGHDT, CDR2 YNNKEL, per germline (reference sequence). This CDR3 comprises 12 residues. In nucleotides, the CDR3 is TGTGCCAGCAAGGACACGAACACTGAAGCTTTCTTT. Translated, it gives CASKDTNTEAFF.

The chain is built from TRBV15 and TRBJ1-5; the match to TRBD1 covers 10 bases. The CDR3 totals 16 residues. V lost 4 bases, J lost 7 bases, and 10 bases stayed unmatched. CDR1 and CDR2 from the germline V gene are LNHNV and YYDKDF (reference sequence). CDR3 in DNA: TGTGCCACCAGCACTCCGGGGGACAGGGGAGGCCAGCCCCAGCATTTT. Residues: CATSTPGDRGGQPQHF. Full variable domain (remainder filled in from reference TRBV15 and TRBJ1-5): DAMVIQNPRYQVTQFGKPVTLSCSQTLNHNVMYWYQQKSSQAPKLLFHYYDKDFNNEADTPDNFQSRRPNTSFCFLDIRSPGLGDTAMYLCATSTPGDRGGQPQHFGDGTRLSIL.